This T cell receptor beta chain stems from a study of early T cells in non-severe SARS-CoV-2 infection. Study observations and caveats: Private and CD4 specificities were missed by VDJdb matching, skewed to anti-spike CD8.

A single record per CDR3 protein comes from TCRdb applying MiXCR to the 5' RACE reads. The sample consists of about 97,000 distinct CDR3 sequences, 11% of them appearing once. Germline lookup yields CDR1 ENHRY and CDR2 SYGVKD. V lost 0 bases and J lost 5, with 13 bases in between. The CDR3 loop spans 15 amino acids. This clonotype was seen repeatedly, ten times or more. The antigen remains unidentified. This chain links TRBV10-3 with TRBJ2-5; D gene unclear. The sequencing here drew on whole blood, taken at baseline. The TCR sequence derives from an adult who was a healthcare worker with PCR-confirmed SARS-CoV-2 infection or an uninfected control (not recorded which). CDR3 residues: CAISESLTVKETQYF. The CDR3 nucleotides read TGTGCCATCAGTGAGTCGTTAACTGTAAAGGAGACCCAGTACTTC.